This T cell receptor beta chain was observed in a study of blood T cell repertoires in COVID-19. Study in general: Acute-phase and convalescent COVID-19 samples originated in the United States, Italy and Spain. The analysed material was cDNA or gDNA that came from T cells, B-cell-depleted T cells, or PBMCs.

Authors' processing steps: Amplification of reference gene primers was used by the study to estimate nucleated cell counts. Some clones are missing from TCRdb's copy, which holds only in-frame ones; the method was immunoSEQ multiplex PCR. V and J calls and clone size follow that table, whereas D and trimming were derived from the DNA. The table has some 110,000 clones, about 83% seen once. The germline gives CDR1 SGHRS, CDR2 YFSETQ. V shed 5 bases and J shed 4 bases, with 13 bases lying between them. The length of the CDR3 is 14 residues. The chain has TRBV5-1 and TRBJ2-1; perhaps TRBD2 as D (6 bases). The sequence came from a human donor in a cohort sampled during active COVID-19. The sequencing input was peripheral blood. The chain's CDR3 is CASSRGKDYNEQFF. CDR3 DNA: TGCGCCAGCAGTCGGGGGAAGGATTACAATGAGCAGTTCTTC.